What follows is one TCR beta chain and its context. Across 18 months, stable Graves' hyperthyroidism was marked by no progression to ophthalmopathy. Using RNA transcripts as the source, TCR beta CDR3 regions were amplified. First-round RT-PCR with HTBI primers amplified the TCR CDR3 region. In TCRdb, the multiplex PCR reads were re-called with MiXCR into one record per CDR3 protein. Of under 400,000 distinct CDR3 sequences in the sample, over 15% were seen once. This record belongs to a study of T cells in Graves' hyperthyroidism and ophthalmopathy. This clonotype was sampled from a young man with Graves' hyperthyroidism. Sequenced sample: blood.

The CDR3 sequence is CASSLEQGGSSQETQYF. The CDR3 region has the DNA TGCGCCAGCAGCTTGGAACAGGGGGGCTCCTCTCAAGAGACCCAGTACTTC. The rearrangement uses TRBV5-1 and TRBJ2-5, with 8 nucleotides matching TRBD1. This CDR3 is 17 amino acids long. V trimming: 0 bases; J trimming: 2 bases; junction bases outside the gene matches: 9. Germline V gene sequence: CDR1 SGHRS, CDR2 YFSETQ.